What follows are 8 T cell receptor beta chains derived from one specimen sequenced in a study of blood T cell repertoires in COVID-19. Clones were read by immunoSEQ multiplex PCR, and TCRdb kept only the in-frame ones, dropping some. The sample has 150,000 to 200,000 clones, over 80% seen once. The source material was peripheral blood. The receptors were sampled from a woman older than 75 with active or convalescent COVID-19.

The J gene is TRBJ1-1, the V gene TRBV18, with D perhaps TRBD1 (6 bases). Germline V gives CDR1 KGHSH, CDR2 LQKENI. Trimming took off 3 bases at V and 1 base at J, with 12 bases between the two ends. The CDR3 is made up of 15 amino acids. CDR3 residues: CASSPIGGQNTEAFF. In DNA form, the CDR3 reads TGTGCCAGCTCACCGATAGGGGGACAGAACACTGAAGCTTTCTTT.

V usage is TRBV5-1 and J usage is TRBJ2-7; D uncertain. Trimming took off 0 bases at V and 0 bases at J, with 13 bases between the two ends. This CDR3 region has 16 residues. From germline, CDR1 is SGHRS and CDR2 YFSETQ. CDR3 in amino acids: CASSLAALSSSYEQYF. The CDR3 DNA reads as TGCGCCAGCAGCTTGGCCGCACTATCCAGCTCCTACGAGCAGTACTTC.

In its sample, this clone was seen a few times. The genes are TRBV7-8 and TRBJ2-7, with D perhaps TRBD2 (6 bases). Trimming cost V 5 bases and J 2 bases, with 10 bases left between them. This CDR3 region has 13 residues. Germline V gene data show CDR1 as SGHVS and CDR2 as FQNEAQ. The CDR3 DNA is TGTGCCAGCAGCGGCCTAGCGACCTACGAGCAGTACTTC. It specifies CASSGLATYEQYF.

This chain connects TRBV5-1 to TRBJ1-2; TRBD1 matches 9 bases. With V trimmed by 3 bases and J by 2 bases, 5 bases remained unmatched. CDR3 length: 15 residues. Looked up from germline, CDR1 is SGHRS and CDR2 is YFSETQ. The CDR3 protein is CASSSDRGVNYGYTF. In DNA, the CDR3 is TGCGCCAGCAGCTCGGACAGGGGCGTGAACTATGGCTACACCTTC.

The rearrangement links TRBV13 to TRBJ2-5, with 9 bases matching TRBD2. This CDR3 contains 14 residues. J was trimmed by 5 bases and V by 3 bases; bases with no gene match: 4. Per germline, CDR1 PRHDT and CDR2 FYEKMQ (reference sequence). The CDR3 nucleotides are TGTGCCAGCAGCTTGCGGGAGGGAATCGAGACCCAGTACTTC. Translation gives CASSLREGIETQYF.

The gene calls are TRBV23-1 and TRBJ2-6; weak D call: TRBD1 (6 bases). TRBV23-1 is designated an ORF whose function remains uncertain. The CDR3 runs 18 residues. The ends were cut back, 6 bases at V and 1 base at J, with 19 bases in the middle. CDR3 amino acids: CASRRTVSDHSGANVLTF. In DNA, the CDR3 is TGCGCCAGCAGACGGACAGTGTCTGACCATTCTGGGGCCAACGTCCTGACTTTC.

A single count supports this clone. The V and J genes are TRBV18 and TRBJ2-6, with 7 bases that match TRBD1. The trim removed 3 bases at V and 4 bases at J, leaving 9 bases unmatched. The germline gives CDR1 KGHSH, CDR2 LQKENI. The CDR3 is made up of 17 amino acids. The CDR3 is CASSPLGTVPGANVLTF. CDR3 DNA: TGTGCCAGCTCACCCCTGGGGACAGTACCCGGGGCCAACGTCCTGACTTTC.

The chain recombines TRBV6-1 with TRBJ2-7; weak D call: TRBD1 (5 bases). Germline V gene sequence: CDR1 MNHNS, CDR2 SASEGT. This CDR3 has 13 amino acids. Trimming stripped 3 bases from V and 5 bases from J, with 11 bases between. As DNA, the CDR3 is TGTGCCAGCAGTGACAGGGTGTACGACGAGCAGTACTTC. Its translation: CASSDRVYDEQYF.